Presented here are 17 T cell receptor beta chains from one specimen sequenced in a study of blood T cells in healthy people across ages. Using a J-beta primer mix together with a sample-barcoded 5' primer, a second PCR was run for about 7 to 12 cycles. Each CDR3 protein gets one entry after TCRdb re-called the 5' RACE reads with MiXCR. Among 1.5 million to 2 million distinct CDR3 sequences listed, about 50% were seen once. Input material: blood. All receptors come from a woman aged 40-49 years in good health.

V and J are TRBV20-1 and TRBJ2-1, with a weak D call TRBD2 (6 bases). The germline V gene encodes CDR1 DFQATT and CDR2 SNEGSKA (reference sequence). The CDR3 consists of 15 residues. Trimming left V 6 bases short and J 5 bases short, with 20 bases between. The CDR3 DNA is TGCAGTGCGGGGGACCCCCAGACTAGACACAATGAGCAGTTCTTC. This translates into CSAGDPQTRHNEQFF.

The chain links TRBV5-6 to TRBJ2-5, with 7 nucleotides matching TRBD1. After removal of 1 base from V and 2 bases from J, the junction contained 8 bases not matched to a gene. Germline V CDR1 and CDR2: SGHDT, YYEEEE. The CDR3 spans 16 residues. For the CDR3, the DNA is TGTGCCAGCAGCTTGTGGACAGGAGGAGGTCAAGAGACCCAGTACTTC. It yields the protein CASSLWTGGGQETQYF.

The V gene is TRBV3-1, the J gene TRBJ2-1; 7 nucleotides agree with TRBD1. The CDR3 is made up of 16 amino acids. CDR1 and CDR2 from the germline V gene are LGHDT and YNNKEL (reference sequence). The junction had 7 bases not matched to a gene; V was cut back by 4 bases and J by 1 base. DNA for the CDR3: TGTGCCAGCAGCCTAACCTACAGGGGATCCTACAATGAGCAGTTCTTC. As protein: CASSLTYRGSYNEQFF.

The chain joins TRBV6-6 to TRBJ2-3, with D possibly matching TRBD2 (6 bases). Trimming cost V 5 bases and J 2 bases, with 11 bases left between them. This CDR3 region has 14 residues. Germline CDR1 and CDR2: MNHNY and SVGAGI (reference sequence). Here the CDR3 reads CASSAPDYTDTQYF. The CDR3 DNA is TGTGCCAGCAGTGCCCCGGACTACACAGATACGCAGTATTTT.

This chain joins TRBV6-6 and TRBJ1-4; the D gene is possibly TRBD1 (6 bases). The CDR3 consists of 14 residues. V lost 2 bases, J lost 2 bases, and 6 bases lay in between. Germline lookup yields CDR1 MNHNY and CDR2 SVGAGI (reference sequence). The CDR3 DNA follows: TGTGCCAGCAGTTACGACAGGACTAATGAAAAACTGTTTTTT. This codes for CASSYDRTNEKLFF.

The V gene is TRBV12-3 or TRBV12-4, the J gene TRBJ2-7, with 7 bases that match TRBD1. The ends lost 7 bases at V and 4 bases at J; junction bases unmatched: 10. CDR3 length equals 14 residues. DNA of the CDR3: TGTGCCAGCACCCCGGACAGGAGAGGGTACGAGCAGTACTTC. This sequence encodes CASTPDRRGYEQYF.

CDR3 bases: TGTGCCAGCAGTCGGGGTCTGGGGGACTACGAGCAGTACTTC. Protein: CASSRGLGDYEQYF. The chain recombines TRBV28 with TRBJ2-7; D tentatively reads TRBD1 or TRBD2 (5 bases each). The germline gives CDR1 MDHEN, CDR2 SYDVKM. The V gene lost 5 bases and the J gene lost 3 bases, with 14 bases spanning the gap. CDR3 length: 14 residues.

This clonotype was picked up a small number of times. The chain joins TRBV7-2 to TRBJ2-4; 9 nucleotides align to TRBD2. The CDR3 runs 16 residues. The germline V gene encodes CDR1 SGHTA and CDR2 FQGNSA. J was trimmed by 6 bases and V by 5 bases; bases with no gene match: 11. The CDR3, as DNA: TGTGCCAGCAGCCCCAGGCGGGGGGGCATTGGAAACATTCAGTACTTC. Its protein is CASSPRRGGIGNIQYF.

This CDR3 is CASSFSGVNEKLFF. DNA of the CDR3: TGTGCCAGCAGCTTTAGCGGAGTTAATGAAAAACTGTTTTTT. The chain has TRBV7-9 and TRBJ1-4; D not certain. Germline V CDR1 and CDR2: SEHNR, FQNEAQ (reference sequence). The V and J ends lost 3 bases and 4 bases respectively, with 9 bases between them. The CDR3 is made up of 14 amino acids. Full variable domain (remainder filled in from reference TRBV7-9 and TRBJ1-4): DTGVSQNPRHKITKRGQNVTFRCDPISEHNRLYWYRQTLGQGPEFLTYFQNEAQLEKSRLLSDRFSAERPKGSFSTLEIQRTEQGDSAMYLCASSFSGVNEKLFFGSGTQLSVL.

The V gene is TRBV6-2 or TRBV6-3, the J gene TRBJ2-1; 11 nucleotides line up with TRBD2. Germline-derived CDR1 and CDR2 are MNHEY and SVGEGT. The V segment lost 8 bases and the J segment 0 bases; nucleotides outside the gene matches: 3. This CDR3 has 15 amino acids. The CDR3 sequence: CASRLAGNSYNEQFF. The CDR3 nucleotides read TGTGCCAGCCGACTAGCGGGGAACTCCTACAATGAGCAGTTCTTC.

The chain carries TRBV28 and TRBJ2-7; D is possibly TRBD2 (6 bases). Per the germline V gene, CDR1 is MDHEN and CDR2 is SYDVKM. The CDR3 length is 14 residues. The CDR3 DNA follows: TGTGCTACGGCTGGGACGGGGGTTAGGAACGAGCAGTACTTC. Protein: CATAGTGVRNEQYF.

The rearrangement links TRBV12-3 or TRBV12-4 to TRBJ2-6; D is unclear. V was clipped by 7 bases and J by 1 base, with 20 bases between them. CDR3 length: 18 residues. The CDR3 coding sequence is TGTGCCAGCACCGCAAACTTACAGAAATTTTCTGGGGCCAACGTCCTGACTTTC. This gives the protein CASTANLQKFSGANVLTF.

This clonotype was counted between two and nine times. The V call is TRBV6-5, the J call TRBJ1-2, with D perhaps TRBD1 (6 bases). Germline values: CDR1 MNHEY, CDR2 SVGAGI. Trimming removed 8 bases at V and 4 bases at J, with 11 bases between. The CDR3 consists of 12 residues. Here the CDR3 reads CASHQGSYGYTF. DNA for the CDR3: TGTGCCAGCCATCAGGGGTCCTATGGCTACACCTTC.

The CDR3 DNA reads as TGTGCCAGCAGCTTAGTGCAGGGTGGCGGCTACGAGCAGTACTTC. This gives the protein CASSLVQGGGYEQYF. This sequence joins TRBV7-2 and TRBJ2-7; D is possibly TRBD1 (5 bases). V gave up 1 base and J gave up 3 bases, with 13 bases separating them. Germline-derived CDR1 and CDR2 are SGHTA and FQGNSA. The CDR3 runs to 15 residues.

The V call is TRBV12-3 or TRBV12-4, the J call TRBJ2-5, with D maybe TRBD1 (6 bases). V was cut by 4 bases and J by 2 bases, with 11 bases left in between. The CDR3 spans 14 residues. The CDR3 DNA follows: TGTGCCAGCAGTTCCAAGGGACAACAAGAGACCCAGTACTTC. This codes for CASSSKGQQETQYF.

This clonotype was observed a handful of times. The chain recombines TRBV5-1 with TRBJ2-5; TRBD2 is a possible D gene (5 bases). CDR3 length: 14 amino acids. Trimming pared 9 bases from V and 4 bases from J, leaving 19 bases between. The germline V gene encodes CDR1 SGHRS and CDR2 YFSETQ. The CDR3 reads CATAGGLEGETQYF. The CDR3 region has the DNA TGCGCCACTGCAGGTGGTCTTGAGGGAGAGACCCAGTACTTC.

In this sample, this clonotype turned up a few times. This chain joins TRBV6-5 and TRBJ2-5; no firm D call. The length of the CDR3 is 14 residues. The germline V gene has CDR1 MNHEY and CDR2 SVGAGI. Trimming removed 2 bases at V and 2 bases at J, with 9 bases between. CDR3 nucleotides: TGTGCCAGCAGTTACGCGGCAGGACAAGAGACCCAGTACTTC. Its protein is CASSYAAGQETQYF.